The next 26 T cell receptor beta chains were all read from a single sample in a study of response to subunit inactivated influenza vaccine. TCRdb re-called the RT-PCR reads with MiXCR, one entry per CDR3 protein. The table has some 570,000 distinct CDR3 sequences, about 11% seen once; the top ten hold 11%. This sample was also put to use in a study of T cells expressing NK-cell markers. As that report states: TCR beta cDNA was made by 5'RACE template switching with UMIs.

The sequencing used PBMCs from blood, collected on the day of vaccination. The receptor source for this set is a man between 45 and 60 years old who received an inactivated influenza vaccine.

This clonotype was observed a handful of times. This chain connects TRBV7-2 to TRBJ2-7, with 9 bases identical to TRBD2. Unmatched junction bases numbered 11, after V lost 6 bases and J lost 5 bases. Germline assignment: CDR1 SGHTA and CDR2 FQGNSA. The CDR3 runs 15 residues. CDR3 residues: CASSFSAGGYHEQYF. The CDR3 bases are TGTGCCAGCAGTTTTAGTGCGGGAGGGTACCACGAGCAGTACTTC.

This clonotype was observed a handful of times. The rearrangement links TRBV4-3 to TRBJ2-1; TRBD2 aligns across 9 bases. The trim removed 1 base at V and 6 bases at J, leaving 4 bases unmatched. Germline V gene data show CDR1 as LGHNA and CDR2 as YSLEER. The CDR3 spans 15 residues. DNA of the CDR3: TGCGCCAGCAGCCAAGTAGCGGGAGCATTCAATGAGCAGTTCTTC. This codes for CASSQVAGAFNEQFF.

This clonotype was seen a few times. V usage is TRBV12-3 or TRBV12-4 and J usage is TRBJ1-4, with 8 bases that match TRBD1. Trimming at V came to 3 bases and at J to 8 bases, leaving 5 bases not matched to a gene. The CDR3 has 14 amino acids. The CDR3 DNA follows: TGTGCCAGCAGTTTCAGGGGGCTTGGAGAAAAACTGTTTTTT. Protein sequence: CASSFRGLGEKLFF.

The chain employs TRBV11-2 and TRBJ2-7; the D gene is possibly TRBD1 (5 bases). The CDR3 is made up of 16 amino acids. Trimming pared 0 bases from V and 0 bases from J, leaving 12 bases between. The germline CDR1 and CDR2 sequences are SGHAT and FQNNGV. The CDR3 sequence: CASSLETAGLSYEQYF. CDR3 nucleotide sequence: TGTGCCAGCAGCTTAGAAACGGCAGGGCTCTCCTACGAGCAGTACTTC.

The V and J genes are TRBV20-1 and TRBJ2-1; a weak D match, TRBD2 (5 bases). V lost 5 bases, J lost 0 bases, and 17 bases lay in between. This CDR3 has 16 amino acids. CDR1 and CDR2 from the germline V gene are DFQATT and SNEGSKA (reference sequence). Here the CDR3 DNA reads TGCAGTGCTGCCTCCGGTGCGGGCAGCTCCTACAATGAGCAGTTCTTC. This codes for CSAASGAGSSYNEQFF.

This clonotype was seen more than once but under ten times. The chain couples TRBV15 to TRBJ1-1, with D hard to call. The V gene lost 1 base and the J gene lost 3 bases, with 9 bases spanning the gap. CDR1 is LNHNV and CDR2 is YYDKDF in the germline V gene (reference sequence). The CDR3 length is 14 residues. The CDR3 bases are TGTGCCACCAGCAGAGGCGGGAAGCACACTGAAGCTTTCTTT. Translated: CATSRGGKHTEAFF.

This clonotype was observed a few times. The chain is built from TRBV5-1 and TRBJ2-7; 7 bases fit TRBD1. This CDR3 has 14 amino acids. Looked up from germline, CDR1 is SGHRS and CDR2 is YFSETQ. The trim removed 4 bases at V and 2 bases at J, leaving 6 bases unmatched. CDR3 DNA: TGCGCCAGCAGCATGAGGACAGGCGCCTACGAGCAGTACTTC. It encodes CASSMRTGAYEQYF. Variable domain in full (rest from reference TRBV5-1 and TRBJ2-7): KAGVTQTPRYLIKTRGQQVTLSCSPISGHRSVSWYQQTPGQGLQFLFEYFSETQRNKGNFPGRFSGRQFSNSRSEMNVSTLELGDSALYLCASSMRTGAYEQYFGPGTRLTVT.

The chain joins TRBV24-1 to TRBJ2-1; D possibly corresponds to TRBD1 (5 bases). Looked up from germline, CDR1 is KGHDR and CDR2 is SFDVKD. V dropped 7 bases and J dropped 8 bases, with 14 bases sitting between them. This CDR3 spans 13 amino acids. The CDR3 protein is CATSQGGRDEQFF. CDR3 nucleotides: TGTGCCACCAGCCAGGGTGGTAGGGATGAGCAGTTCTTC.

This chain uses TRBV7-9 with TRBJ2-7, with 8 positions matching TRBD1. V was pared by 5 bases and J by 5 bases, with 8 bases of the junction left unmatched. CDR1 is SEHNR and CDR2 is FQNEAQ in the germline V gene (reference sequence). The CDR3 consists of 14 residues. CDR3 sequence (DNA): TGTGCCAGCAGCCCCGCGGACAGGGTAAACGAGCAGTACTTC. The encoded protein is CASSPADRVNEQYF. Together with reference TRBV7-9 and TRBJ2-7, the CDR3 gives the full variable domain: DTGVSQNPRHKITKRGQNVTFRCDPISEHNRLYWYRQTLGQGPEFLTYFQNEAQLEKSRLLSDRFSAERPKGSFSTLEIQRTEQGDSAMYLCASSPADRVNEQYFGPGTRLTVT.

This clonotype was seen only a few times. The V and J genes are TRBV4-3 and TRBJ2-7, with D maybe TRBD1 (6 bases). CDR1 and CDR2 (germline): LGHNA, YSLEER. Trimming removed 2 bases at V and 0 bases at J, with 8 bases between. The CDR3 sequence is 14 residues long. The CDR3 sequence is CASSQRDTSYEQYF. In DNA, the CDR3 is TGCGCCAGCAGCCAACGGGACACCTCCTACGAGCAGTACTTC.

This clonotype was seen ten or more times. The CDR3 sequence is CASSLEPGDEQYF. Here the CDR3 DNA reads TGTGCCAGCAGCTTAGAACCGGGAGACGAGCAGTACTTC. The V gene is TRBV7-9, the J gene TRBJ2-7, with D possibly matching TRBD2 (6 bases). This CDR3 is built from 13 residues. The germline V and J ends were trimmed by 1 base and 5 bases, with 9 bases remaining between them. Germline assignment: CDR1 SEHNR and CDR2 FQNEAQ (reference sequence). Drawing the rest from reference TRBV7-9 and TRBJ2-7, the complete variable domain is DTGVSQNPRHKITKRGQNVTFRCDPISEHNRLYWYRQTLGQGPEFLTYFQNEAQLEKSRLLSDRFSAERPKGSFSTLEIQRTEQGDSAMYLCASSLEPGDEQYFGPGTRLTVT.

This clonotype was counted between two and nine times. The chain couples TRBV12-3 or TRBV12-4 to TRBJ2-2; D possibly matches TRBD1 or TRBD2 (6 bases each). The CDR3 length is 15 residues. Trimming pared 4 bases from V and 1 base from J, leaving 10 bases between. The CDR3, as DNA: TGTGCCAGCAGTTACGGGGGCGTGAACACCGGGGAGCTGTTTTTT. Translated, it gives CASSYGGVNTGELFF.

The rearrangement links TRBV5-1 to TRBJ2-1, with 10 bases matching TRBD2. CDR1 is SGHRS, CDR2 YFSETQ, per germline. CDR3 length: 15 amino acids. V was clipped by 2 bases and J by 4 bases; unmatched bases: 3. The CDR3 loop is CASSLPSGRYNEQFF. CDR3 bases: TGCGCCAGCAGCTTACCTAGCGGGAGATACAATGAGCAGTTCTTC. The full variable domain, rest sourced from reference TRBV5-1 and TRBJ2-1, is KAGVTQTPRYLIKTRGQQVTLSCSPISGHRSVSWYQQTPGQGLQFLFEYFSETQRNKGNFPGRFSGRQFSNSRSEMNVSTLELGDSALYLCASSLPSGRYNEQFFGPGTRLTVL.

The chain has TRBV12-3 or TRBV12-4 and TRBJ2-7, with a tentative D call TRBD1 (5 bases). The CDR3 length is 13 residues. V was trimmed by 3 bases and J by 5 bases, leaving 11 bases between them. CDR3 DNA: TGTGCCAGCAGTTTGAGGACAAGCCACGAGCAGTACTTC. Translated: CASSLRTSHEQYF.

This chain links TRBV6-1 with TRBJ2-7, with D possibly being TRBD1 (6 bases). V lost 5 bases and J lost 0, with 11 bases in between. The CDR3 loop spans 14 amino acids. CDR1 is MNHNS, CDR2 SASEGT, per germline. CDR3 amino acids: CASSTGTTSYEQYF. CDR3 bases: TGTGCCAGCAGTACCGGGACAACCTCCTACGAGCAGTACTTC.

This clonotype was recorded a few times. The CDR3 protein is CASSLAAAGMNTGELFF. The CDR3 DNA reads TGTGCCAGCAGCTTAGCCGCAGCGGGGATGAACACCGGGGAGCTGTTTTTT. The chain carries TRBV7-6 and TRBJ2-2, with 7 bases that match TRBD2. This CDR3 region has 17 residues. Germline CDR1 reads SGHVS; CDR2 reads FNYEAQ. Trimming cost V 0 bases and J 1 base; bases outside gene matches: 5.

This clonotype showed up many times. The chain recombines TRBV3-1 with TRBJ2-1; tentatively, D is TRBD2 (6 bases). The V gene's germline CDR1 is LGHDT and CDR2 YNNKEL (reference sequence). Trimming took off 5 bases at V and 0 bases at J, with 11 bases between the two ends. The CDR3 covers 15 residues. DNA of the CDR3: TGTGCCAGCAGCGCTAGCGAGAGCTCCTACAATGAGCAGTTCTTC. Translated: CASSASESSYNEQFF.

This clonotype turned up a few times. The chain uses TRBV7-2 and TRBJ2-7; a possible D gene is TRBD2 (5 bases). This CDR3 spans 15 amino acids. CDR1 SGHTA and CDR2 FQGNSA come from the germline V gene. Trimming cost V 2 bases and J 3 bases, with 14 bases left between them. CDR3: CASSLSGLAFYEQYF. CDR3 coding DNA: TGTGCCAGCAGCTTAAGCGGATTGGCTTTCTACGAGCAGTACTTC.

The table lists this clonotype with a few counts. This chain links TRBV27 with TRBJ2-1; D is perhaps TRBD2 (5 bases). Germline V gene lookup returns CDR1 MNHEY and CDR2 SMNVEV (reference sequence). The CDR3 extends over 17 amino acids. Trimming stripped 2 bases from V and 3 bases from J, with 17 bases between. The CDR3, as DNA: TGTGCCAGCAGTTTAGTGGGAGCGCTATGGGGCTACAATGAGCAGTTCTTC. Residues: CASSLVGALWGYNEQFF.

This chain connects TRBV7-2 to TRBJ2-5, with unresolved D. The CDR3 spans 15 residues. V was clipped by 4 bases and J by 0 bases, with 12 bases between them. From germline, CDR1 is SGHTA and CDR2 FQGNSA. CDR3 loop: CASSSTATYQETQYF. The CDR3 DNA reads TGTGCCAGCAGCTCAACAGCGACGTACCAAGAGACCCAGTACTTC.

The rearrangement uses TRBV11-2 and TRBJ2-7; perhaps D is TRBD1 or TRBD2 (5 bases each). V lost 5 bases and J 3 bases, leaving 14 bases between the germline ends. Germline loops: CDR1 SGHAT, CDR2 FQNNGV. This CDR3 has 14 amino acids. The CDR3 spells CASSPGATYYEQYF. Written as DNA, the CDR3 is TGTGCCAGCAGCCCCGGGGCCACTTACTACGAGCAGTACTTC.

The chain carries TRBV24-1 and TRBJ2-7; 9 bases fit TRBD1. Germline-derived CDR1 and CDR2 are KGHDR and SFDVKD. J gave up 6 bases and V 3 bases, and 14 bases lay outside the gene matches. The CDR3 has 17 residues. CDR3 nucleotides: TGTGCCACCAGTGATCCCGCCGGGACAGGGAAAGTAGGCGAGCAGTACTTC. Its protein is CATSDPAGTGKVGEQYF.

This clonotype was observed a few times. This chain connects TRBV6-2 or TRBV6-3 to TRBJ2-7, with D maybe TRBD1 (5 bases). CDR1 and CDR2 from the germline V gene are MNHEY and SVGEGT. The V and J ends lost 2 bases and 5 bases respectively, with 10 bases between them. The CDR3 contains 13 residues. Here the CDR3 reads CASSYRGGDEQYF. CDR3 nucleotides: TGTGCCAGCAGTTACAGGGGTGGCGACGAGCAGTACTTC.

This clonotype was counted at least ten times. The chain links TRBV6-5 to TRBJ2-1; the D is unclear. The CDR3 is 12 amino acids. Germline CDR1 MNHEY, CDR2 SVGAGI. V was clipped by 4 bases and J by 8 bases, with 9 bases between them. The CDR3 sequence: CASSLGPDEQFF. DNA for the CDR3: TGTGCCAGCAGTTTAGGACCCGATGAGCAGTTCTTC.

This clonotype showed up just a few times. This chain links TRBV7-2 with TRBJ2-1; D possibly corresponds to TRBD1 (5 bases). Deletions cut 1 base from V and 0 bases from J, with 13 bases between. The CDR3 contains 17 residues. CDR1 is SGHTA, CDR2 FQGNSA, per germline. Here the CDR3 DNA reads TGTGCCAGCAGCTTAGTTGGGGCCGGATACTCCTACAATGAGCAGTTCTTC. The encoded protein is CASSLVGAGYSYNEQFF.

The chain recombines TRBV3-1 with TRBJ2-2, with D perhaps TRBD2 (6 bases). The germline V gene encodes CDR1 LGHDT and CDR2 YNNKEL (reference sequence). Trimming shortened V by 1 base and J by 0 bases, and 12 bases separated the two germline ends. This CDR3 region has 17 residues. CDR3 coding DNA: TGTGCCAGCAGCCAAGGCCCCGGGACTCCGAACACCGGGGAGCTGTTTTTT. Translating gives CASSQGPGTPNTGELFF.